The clone carrying this TCR beta chain was observed a handful of times. This sample stems from a study of cytomegalovirus exposure and HLA in healthy donors. Some clones are missing from TCRdb's copy, which holds only in-frame ones; the method was immunoSEQ multiplex PCR. The data hold roughly 200,000 clones, with roughly 81% observed a single time. Material: PBMCs. The TCR originated in a woman in her twenties or thirties in good health and CMV-seronegative.

The CDR3 DNA follows: TGTGCCAGCAGTGAAAATAGCGGGAGTATCCGGGAGCTGTTTTTT. Amino acids: CASSENSGSIRELFF. The chain employs TRBV2 and TRBJ2-2, with 9 positions matching TRBD2. Germline CDR1 is SNHLY and CDR2 is FYNNEI. This CDR3 contains 15 residues. V was pared by 2 bases and J by 9 bases, with 7 bases of the junction left unmatched.